This T cell receptor (beta chain) stems from a study of blood T cell repertoires in COVID-19. This clone was detected a few times. Germline trimming cut 5 bases from V and 6 bases from J; bases unmatched to any gene: 5. In germline, CDR1 is GTSNPN, CDR2 SVGIG (reference sequence). The length of the CDR3 is 13 residues. Per the original methods: Estimates of nucleated cell counts were drawn from the amplification of reference gene primers. Profiling relied on immunoSEQ multiplex PCR, and the TCRdb table lists in-frame clones only, not all of them. The V and J calls and clone size were taken over from that table, and D and trimming were inferred from the DNA. The table shows 100,000 to 140,000 clones, with roughly 80% occurring only once.

The specimen was peripheral blood. This receptor was identified in a human donor in a cohort sampled during active COVID-19. This chain joins TRBV30 and TRBJ1-1; 11 nucleotides agree with TRBD1. The CDR3 nucleotides read TGTGCCTGGGGGACAGGGGGTATCGCTGAAGCTTTCTTT. Its protein product is CAWGTGGIAEAFF. The complete variable domain, with remaining parts taken from reference TRBV30 and TRBJ1-1, reads SQTIHQWPATLVQPVGSPLSLECTVEGTSNPNLYWYRQAAGRGLQLLFYSVGIGQISSEVPQNLSASRPQDRQFILSSKKLLLSDSGFYLCAWGTGGIAEAFFGQGTRLTVV.